This T cell receptor (beta chain) was captured by sequencing in a study of tumor-infiltrating lymphocytes in primary liver carcinoma. Study findings and constraints: Reduced overlap was seen in tumor-adjacent and tumor-blood pairs versus tumor region pairs. Tumor samples exhibited a significantly greater top-250-clone fraction than blood samples (p = 0.039).

Germline V gene sequence: CDR1 MNHNY, CDR2 SVGAGI (reference sequence). The CDR3 is made up of 17 amino acids. The V gene end was trimmed by 1 base and the J gene end by 5 bases; junction bases not matched to a gene: 8. TCR beta cDNA was prepared out of 500 ng total RNA by means of a constant-region primer. What produced the TCR beta libraries was three nested multiplex PCR rounds using slightly modified ARM-PCR. Running 10 cycles apiece, the first two PCR rounds relied on TRBV1-TRBV30 forward primers together with a C-beta reverse primer. From the multiplex PCR reads, TCRdb called clonotypes with MiXCR, one entry per CDR3 protein. The sample lists 310,000 or so distinct CDR3 sequences, around 60% occurring once. This clonotype was found a few times. Its antigen is unknown. In addition to blood RNA drawn from unsorted whole blood, germline DNA was extracted.

Sequenced: peripheral blood. This TCR came from a man aged 40-50 years with primary liver carcinoma and hepatitis B virus infection. This chain connects TRBV6-6 to TRBJ1-4, with 9 nucleotides matching TRBD1. CDR3 sequence: CASSYWDREALNEKLFF. CDR3 DNA: TGTGCCAGCAGTTACTGGGACAGGGAAGCCCTCAATGAAAAACTGTTTTTT.